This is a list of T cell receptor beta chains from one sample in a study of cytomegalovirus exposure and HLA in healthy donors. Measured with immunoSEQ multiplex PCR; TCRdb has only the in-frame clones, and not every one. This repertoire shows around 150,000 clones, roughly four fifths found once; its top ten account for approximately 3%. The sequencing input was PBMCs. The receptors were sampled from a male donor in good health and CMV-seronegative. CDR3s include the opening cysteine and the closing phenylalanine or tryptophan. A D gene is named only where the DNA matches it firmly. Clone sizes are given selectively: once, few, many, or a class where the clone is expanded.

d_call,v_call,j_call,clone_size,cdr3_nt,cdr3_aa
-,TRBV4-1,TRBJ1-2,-,TGCGCCAGCAGCCAAGGGGGAGAGTGGTATGGCTACACCTTC,CASSQGGEWYGYTF
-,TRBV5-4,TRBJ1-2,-,TGTGCCAGCAGCTTGCGGCAGGTTGAACTAGCTAACTATGGCTACACCTTC,CASSLRQVELANYGYTF
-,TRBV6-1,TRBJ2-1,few,TGTGCCAGCAGTGAAGCTAACTACAATGAGCAGTTCTTC,CASSEANYNEQFF
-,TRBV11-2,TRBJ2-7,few,TGTGCCAGCAGCCAAGCCGGGACTTTCCTCGAGCAGTACTTC,CASSQAGTFLEQYF
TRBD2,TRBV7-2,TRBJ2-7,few,TGTGCCAGCAGCTTAGAATCTAGCGGGAGACACGAGCAGTACTTC,CASSLESSGRHEQYF
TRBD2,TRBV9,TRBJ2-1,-,TGTGCCAGTGCGGAAACGGGACTAGCCTACAATGAGCAGTTCTTC,CASAETGLAYNEQFF
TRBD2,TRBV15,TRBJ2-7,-,TGTGCCACCAGCAGAGAGGCGGGAGTGATCTACGAGCAGTACTTC,CATSREAGVIYEQYF
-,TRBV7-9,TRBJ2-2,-,TGTGCCAGCAAACAACAAGGGGATCCCGGGGAGCTGTTTTTT,CASKQQGDPGELFF
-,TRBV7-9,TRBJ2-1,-,TGTGCCAGCAGGGAACAGGGTAACTCCTACAATGAGCAGTTCTTC,CASREQGNSYNEQFF
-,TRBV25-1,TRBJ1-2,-,TGTGCCAGCAGTGAACCCTCGGGGGGGACTAACTATGGCTACACCTTC,CASSEPSGGTNYGYTF
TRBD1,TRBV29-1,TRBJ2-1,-,TGCAGCGCCCGGGACAGGGTAAAGAATGAGCAGTTCTTC,CSARDRVKNEQFF
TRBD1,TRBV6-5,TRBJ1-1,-,TGTGCCAGCAGGCGGGCGACAGGGGGAGACACTGAAGCTTTCTTT,CASRRATGGDTEAFF
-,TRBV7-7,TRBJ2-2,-,TGTGCTAGCAGCCCCCGCGCGAACACCGGGGAGCTGTTTTTT,CASSPRANTGELFF
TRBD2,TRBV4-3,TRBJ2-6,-,TGCGCCAGCAGCCAGTGGAATGCGAAACTAGCGGTCGGGGCCAACGTCCTGACTTTC,CASSQWNAKLAVGANVLTF
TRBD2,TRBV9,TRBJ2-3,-,TGTGCCAGCAGCGTCCGAGGGGGTGGCAGCGGGAGCAGAGGAGATACGCAGTATTTT,CASSVRGGGSGSRGDTQYF
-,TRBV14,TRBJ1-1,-,TGTGCCAGCAGCCATAGCGCCCCGGAAGGAGCTTTCTTT,CASSHSAPEGAFF
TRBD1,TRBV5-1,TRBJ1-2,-,TGCGCCAGCAGCCCTCGGACAGGGGATTGGGATGGCTACACCTTC,CASSPRTGDWDGYTF
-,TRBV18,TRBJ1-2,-,TGTGCCAGCTCACCAAGTCGGGGTGCTCCCTATGGCTACACCTTC,CASSPSRGAPYGYTF
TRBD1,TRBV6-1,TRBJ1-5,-,TGTGCCAGCAGAACCGACAGGGGATCCAATCAGCCCCAGCATTTT,CASRTDRGSNQPQHF
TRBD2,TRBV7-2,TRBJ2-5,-,TGTGCCAGCAGCTTAGGCGGACTAGCAGCACAAGAGACCCAGTACTTC,CASSLGGLAAQETQYF
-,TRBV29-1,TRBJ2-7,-,TGCAGCGTGCTACCGGACAGCCAGTCCTACGAGCAGTACTTC,CSVLPDSQSYEQYF
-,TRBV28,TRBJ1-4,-,TGTGCCAGCAGTATAACGGCAGGCGAAAAACTGTTTTTT,CASSITAGEKLFF
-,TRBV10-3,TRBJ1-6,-,TGTGCCATCCGAATGCGGGTATGGGGTTCACCCCTCCACTTT,CAIRMRVWGSPLHF
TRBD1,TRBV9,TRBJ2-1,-,TGTGCCAGCAGCTTCAGGGGGAATGAGCAGTTCTTC,CASSFRGNEQFF
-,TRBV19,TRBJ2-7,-,TGTGCCAGTAGTATACCAGACTCCTACGAGCAGTACTTC,CASSIPDSYEQYF
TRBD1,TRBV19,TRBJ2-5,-,TGTGCCAGTAGCCCCAGGACAGGGGAGATCGGGCAAGAGACCCAGTACTTC,CASSPRTGEIGQETQYF
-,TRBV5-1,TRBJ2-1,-,TGCGCCAGCAGATATGCACAGGGTTCCTACAATGAGCAGTTCTTC,CASRYAQGSYNEQFF
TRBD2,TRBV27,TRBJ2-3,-,TGTGCCAGCAGTTCCAGGACTAGCGGGAGTGCAGATACGCAGTATTTT,CASSSRTSGSADTQYF
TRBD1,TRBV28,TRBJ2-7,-,TGTGCCAGCAGTTTAGGCGGGACAGGGGGCATCGAGCAGTACTTC,CASSLGGTGGIEQYF
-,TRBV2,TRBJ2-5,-,TGTGCCAGCATGAGCGGACCCAATAGCATAGAGACCCAGTACTTC,CASMSGPNSIETQYF
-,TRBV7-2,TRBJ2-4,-,TGTGCCAGCAGCTTAGAGACGGGGGTAGCCAAAAACATTCAGTACTTC,CASSLETGVAKNIQYF